The sequence of this T cell receptor beta chain was determined in a study of blood T cell repertoires in COVID-19. Looking at the study overall: PBMCs, B-cell-depleted T cells, or T cells were the source of the cDNA or gDNA that made up the material.

Original analysis: Amplified reference gene primers provided the basis for estimating nucleated cell counts. Here immunoSEQ multiplex PCR was the method, and the copy in TCRdb shows in-frame clones only, minus some. V, J and clone size are taken as reported in that table, and D and trimming were inferred from the DNA itself. The table records under 300,000 clones, around 83% of them present only once. CDR1 and CDR2 (germline): LNHDA, SQIVND (reference sequence). Trimming took 7 bases from V and 3 from J, leaving 15 bases between them. This CDR3 contains 14 residues. The sequence derives from a man aged 18-30 years with active or convalescent COVID-19. The V call is TRBV19, the J call TRBJ1-2, with D tentatively TRBD1 (5 bases). Sequenced sample: peripheral blood. CDR3 bases: TGTGCCAGTAAAGAGGGACGGGGGGACTATGGCTACACCTTC. Translated: CASKEGRGDYGYTF. Full variable domain (rest looked up from reference TRBV19 and TRBJ1-2): DGGITQSPKYLFRKEGQNVTLSCEQNLNHDAMYWYRQDPGQGLRLIYYSQIVNDFQKGDIAEGYSVSREKKESFPLTVTSAQKNPTAFYLCASKEGRGDYGYTFGSGTRLTVV.